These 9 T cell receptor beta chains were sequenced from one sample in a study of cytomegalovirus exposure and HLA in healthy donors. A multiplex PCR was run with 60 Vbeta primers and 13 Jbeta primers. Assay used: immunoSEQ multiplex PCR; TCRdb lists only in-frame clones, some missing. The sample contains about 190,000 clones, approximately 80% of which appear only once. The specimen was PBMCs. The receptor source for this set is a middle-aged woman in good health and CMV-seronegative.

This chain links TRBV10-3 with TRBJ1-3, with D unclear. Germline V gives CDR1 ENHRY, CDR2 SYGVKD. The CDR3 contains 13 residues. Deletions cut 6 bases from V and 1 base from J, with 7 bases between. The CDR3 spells CAISGESGNTIYF. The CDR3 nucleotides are TGTGCCATCAGCGGGGAATCTGGAAACACCATATATTTT.

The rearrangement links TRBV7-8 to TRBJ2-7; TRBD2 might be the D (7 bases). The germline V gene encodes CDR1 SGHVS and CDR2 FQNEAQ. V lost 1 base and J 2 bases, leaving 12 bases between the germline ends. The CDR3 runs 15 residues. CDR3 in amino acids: CASSLGQGRAYEQYV. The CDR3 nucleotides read TGTGCCAGCAGCTTAGGGCAGGGGAGGGCCTACGAGCAGTACGTC.

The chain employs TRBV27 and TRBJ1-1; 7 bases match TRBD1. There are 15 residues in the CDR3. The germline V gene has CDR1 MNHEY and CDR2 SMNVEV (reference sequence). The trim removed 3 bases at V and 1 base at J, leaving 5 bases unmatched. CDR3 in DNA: TGTGCCAGCAGTTTCTTGGGACAGCAGAACACTGAAGCTTTCTTT. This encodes CASSFLGQQNTEAFF.

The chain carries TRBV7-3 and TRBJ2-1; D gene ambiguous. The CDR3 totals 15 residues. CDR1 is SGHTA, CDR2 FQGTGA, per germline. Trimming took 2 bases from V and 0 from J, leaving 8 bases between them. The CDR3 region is CASSLEYGSYNEQFF. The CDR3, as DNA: TGTGCCAGCAGCTTAGAGTACGGCTCCTACAATGAGCAGTTCTTC.

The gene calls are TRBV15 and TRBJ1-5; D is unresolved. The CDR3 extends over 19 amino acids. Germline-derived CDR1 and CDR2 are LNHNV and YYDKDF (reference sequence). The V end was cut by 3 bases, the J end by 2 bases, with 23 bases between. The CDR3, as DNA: TGTGCCACCAGCAGGGCCCTTGGGTCTGGGCTCACCGGCAATCAGCCCCAGCATTTT. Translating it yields CATSRALGSGLTGNQPQHF.

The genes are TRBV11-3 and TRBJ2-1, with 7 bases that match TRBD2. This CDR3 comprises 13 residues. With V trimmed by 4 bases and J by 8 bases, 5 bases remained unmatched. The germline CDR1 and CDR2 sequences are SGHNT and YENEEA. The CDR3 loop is CASSSRLADEQFF. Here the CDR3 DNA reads TGTGCCAGCAGCTCCCGACTAGCCGATGAGCAGTTCTTC.

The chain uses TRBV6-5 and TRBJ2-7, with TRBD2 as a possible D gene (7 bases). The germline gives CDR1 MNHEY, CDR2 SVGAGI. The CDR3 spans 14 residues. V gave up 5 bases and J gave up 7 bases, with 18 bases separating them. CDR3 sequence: CASSRLARGGEQYF. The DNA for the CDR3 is TGTGCCAGCAGTCGACTAGCCAGAGGGGGGGAGCAGTACTTC.

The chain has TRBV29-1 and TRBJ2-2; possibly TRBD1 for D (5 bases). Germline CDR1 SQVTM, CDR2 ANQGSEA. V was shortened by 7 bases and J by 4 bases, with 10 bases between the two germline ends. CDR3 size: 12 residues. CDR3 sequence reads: CSGTGPTGELFF. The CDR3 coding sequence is TGCAGCGGCACAGGTCCCACCGGGGAGCTGTTTTTT.

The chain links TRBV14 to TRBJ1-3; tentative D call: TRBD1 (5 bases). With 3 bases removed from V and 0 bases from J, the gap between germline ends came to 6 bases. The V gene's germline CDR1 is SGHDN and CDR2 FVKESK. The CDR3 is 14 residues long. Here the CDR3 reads CASSHQGSGNTIYF. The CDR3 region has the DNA TGTGCCAGCAGCCACCAGGGCTCTGGAAACACCATATATTTT.